Described below is a single TCR beta chain sequence and its context. Its specific antigen is unknown. No base quality values were provided; no much bigger clone lies one nucleotide off. Naive CD8 T cell libraries were made from approximately 20,000 to 1,000,000 sorted cells using 10%, 30% or 50% of purified RNA. Naive CD8 T cells, defined as CD8+CD4-CCR7+CD45RA+, were FACS-sorted into RLT Plus buffer on a BD FACSAria II. To test detection sensitivity, Jurkat RNA equivalent to nine to ten TCR copies was spiked into samples of about 20,000-1,100,000 naive CD8 T cells. Enrichment of CD8 T cells was done with RosetteSep CD8+ T Cell Enrichment Cocktail plus Ficoll-Paque, and ACK red cell lysis came afterward. The germline V gene (reference sequence) gives CDR1 as LNHDA and CDR2 as SQIVND. The CDR3 runs 17 residues from the cysteine to the phenylalanine. Only CDR3 DNA remains: 51 bases, in frame from the first base. V is cut back by 0 bases and J by 2 bases, with 4 bases in the junction unmatched.

Library method: PCR. TCRdb names Illumina HiSeq 4000 as the instrument used. Bulk TCR libraries were generated as previously described, with the TCR primers listed in Table S5 used. Total RNA was purified with the Qiagen AllPrep DNA/RNA kit. Before analysis, reads from multiple sequencing runs of one library were combined. The source study handled its data this way. Reads were retained only if their TCR constant sequence matched exactly, and those retained reads were trimmed to 150 nt and grouped according to their 12-nt molecular barcodes. Reads in each barcode group were sub-clustered using a 15% Levenshtein threshold, and a quality-weighted consensus sequence was built for each RNA molecule. Non-functional sequences were excluded, and lower-count sequences lying one edit away from another sequence were also excluded. Barcode sub-clusters with fewer than 20% of the maximum read count were removed, based on fitting two negative binomial distributions. The public reads were reanalyzed by TCRdb: fastp trimming at Q25, MiXCR alignment, in-frame beta chains only. Rows matching on CDR3 protein sequence are summarized as one entry with the most common DNA and genes. TCRdb's processing, not the authors' own work, is the source of the V and J calls. The sample contains about 640,000 distinct CDR3 sequences, nearly 20% of them found a single time. The ten largest clones represent approximately 0.9% of the sample.

The sample belongs to a study of molecular identifiers for immune sequencing clone quantification (dated by TCRdb to between 2018 and 2020). Notes on the research overall: For a replicate experiment, the RNA from either about 20,000 or 100,000 naive CD8 T cells was divided into five aliquots, and four of those aliquots went on to sequencing. The study was a methods study using CD8 T cells to benchmark molecular-identifier clustering-based TCR repertoire sequencing (MIDCIRS) and TCR RNA copy counting.

Points the paper makes about the study in general: In CMV-specific effector cells, clones with more than 20 RNA copies accounted for over 98% of molecules, whereas in naive cells such clones accounted for under 1%. Highly expanded clone sizes could be underestimated because identical TCR molecules may share a barcode. About 2.9 recovered TCR RNA copies per cell were obtained by modeling, versus approximately 10 by digital PCR, implying a capture efficiency of approximately 30%. The naive libraries included spiked-in Jurkat TCR RNA (approximately ten copies' worth), and this RNA is not part of the donor repertoire. Without barcode sub-clustering, chimeric consensus sequences inflated TCR diversity; chimeras reached as high as 47%. Spiked-in Jurkat TCR RNA equal to a single cell's worth was reported to be detectable even within 1,200,000 naive CD8 T cells.

This receptor was taken from a human donor in good health. Some libraries in this study had Jurkat cell RNA spiked in. The V and J segments used are TRBV19 and TRBJ2-6; 7 bases in the middle match TRBD2. The sample comprised naive CD8+ T cells from blood, with Jurkat cell RNA spiked in. The intended sense of this specimen's cell subset or site label: FACS-sorted CD8+CD4-CCR7+CD45RA+ naive T cells. The CDR3 amino acid sequence is: CASSIDLGGAGANVLTF. The DNA sequence is as follows: TGTGCCAGTAGTATAGATTTGGGGGGGGCTGGGGCCAACGTCCTGACTTTC.